This T cell receptor beta chain came from a study of early T cells in non-severe SARS-CoV-2 infection. Study-wide points: Lookups in VDJdb leaned toward anti-spike CD8 responses and missed private and CD4 specificities.

The TCR library protocol attached unique molecular identifiers to the individual cDNA molecules. One entry per CDR3 protein, called by TCRdb with MiXCR from the 5' RACE reads. The sample has fewer than 25,000 distinct CDR3 sequences, about 3.7% seen once. Germline V lookup: CDR1 SEHNR, CDR2 FQNEAQ (reference sequence). With 4 bases removed from V and 9 bases from J, the gap between germline ends came to 10 bases. The CDR3 totals 12 residues. Many counts were recorded for this clonotype. Its matching antigen is unknown. This receptor was obtained from an adult who was a healthcare worker with PCR-confirmed SARS-CoV-2 infection or an uninfected control (not recorded which). The source material was whole blood. This chain connects TRBV7-9 to TRBJ2-1; the D is unclear. The CDR3 protein is CASSSSVREQFF. CDR3 coding DNA: TGTGCCAGCAGCTCCTCCGTCCGTGAGCAGTTCTTC.